These 6 T cell receptor beta chains came from one sample sequenced in a study of CD8+ T cells in alopecia areata. The authors extracted RNA and reverse transcribed it into cDNA as the sequencing template. TCRdb's copy holds only in-frame clones and misses some; the assay was immunoSEQ multiplex PCR. The sample records fewer than 200,000 clones, over 50% being singletons. Sequencing used CD4+ T cells sorted from blood, obtained at week 0. These receptors were collected from a human donor with alopecia areata.

The V gene is TRBV29-1, the J gene TRBJ1-1, with a possible D match to TRBD1 (5 bases). The V end was cut by 7 bases, the J end by 1 base, with 13 bases between. In germline, CDR1 is SQVTM, CDR2 ANQGSEA. CDR3 length equals 13 residues. CDR3 region: CSAQGHTNTEAFF. The CDR3 DNA is TGCAGCGCCCAAGGACACACGAACACTGAAGCTTTCTTT. Combining the CDR3 with reference TRBV29-1 and TRBJ1-1 gives the whole variable domain SAVISQKPSRDICQRGTSLTIQCQVDSQVTMMFWYRQQPGQSLTLIATANQGSEATYESGFVIDKFPISRPNLTFSTLTVSNMSPEDSSIYLCSAQGHTNTEAFFGQGTRLTVV.

This clone has a handful of counts. The V and J genes are TRBV19 and TRBJ2-4; possible D gene TRBD2, 5 bases. V was shortened by 7 bases and J by 0 bases, with 13 bases between the two germline ends. Germline-derived CDR1 and CDR2 are LNHDA and SQIVND (reference sequence). The CDR3 has 15 amino acids. The CDR3 protein is CASTVPGIAKNIQYF. CDR3 nucleotides: TGTGCCAGTACAGTCCCCGGGATAGCCAAAAACATTCAGTACTTC.

This clone was found a few times. V gene TRBV29-1 combines with J gene TRBJ2-1; D unclear. Germline V gene lookup returns CDR1 SQVTM and CDR2 ANQGSEA. Trimming left V 6 bases short and J 9 bases short, with 15 bases between. This CDR3 comprises 12 residues. For the CDR3, the DNA is TGCAGCGTGGCTGACTGGATCGGTGAGCAGTTCTTC. Its translation is CSVADWIGEQFF.

J is TRBJ2-5 and V is TRBV7-9; D might be TRBD1 (6 bases). Germline CDR1 is SEHNR and CDR2 is FQNEAQ (reference sequence). The length of the CDR3 is 15 residues. V lost 7 bases to trimming and J lost 3 bases, with 18 bases between them. DNA for the CDR3: TGTGCCAGCACTCAAGTGAGACAGGTCGAAGAGACCCAGTACTTC. Amino acids: CASTQVRQVEETQYF.

CDR3 in DNA: TGCGCCAGCAGCTTAGCGGCAGCTAGCACAGATACGCAGTATTTT. Translation: CASSLAAASTDTQYF. The V call is TRBV5-1, the J call TRBJ2-3; possible D gene TRBD2, 5 bases. Trimming cost V 2 bases and J 0 bases, with 10 bases left between them. This CDR3 is 15 amino acids long. CDR1 and CDR2 from the germline V gene are SGHRS and YFSETQ.

The rearrangement joins TRBV10-3 to TRBJ1-5; D is undetermined. V lost 2 bases and J 0 bases, leaving 2 bases between the germline ends. This CDR3 region has 13 residues. The germline V gene encodes CDR1 ENHRY and CDR2 SYGVKD. This CDR3 reads CAISEVSNQPQHF. The CDR3 region has the DNA TGTGCCATCAGTGAGGTTAGCAATCAGCCCCAGCATTTT.